This T cell receptor (beta chain) came from a study of T-cell reconstitution after alpha-beta-depleted transplantation in children. The TCRbeta library was prepared with unique molecular identifiers. In TCRdb, the PCR reads were re-called with MiXCR into one record per CDR3 protein. Here the sample spans roughly 400,000 distinct CDR3 sequences, roughly 20% being singletons. In this sample, this clonotype turned up many times. Unmatched junction bases numbered 1, after V lost 4 bases and J lost 5 bases. Germline CDR1 DFQATT, CDR2 SNEGSKA (reference sequence). This CDR3 is 13 amino acids long. The V gene is TRBV20-1, the J gene TRBJ2-3; 12 nucleotides line up with TRBD2. Material: PBMCs from the stem cell graft donor, obtained from the stem cell graft. This sequence was found in a human donor who donated a stem cell graft to a child with acute myeloid leukemia. The CDR3 loop is CSAMGLAGDTQYF. The CDR3 coding sequence is TGCAGTGCTATGGGACTAGCGGGAGATACGCAGTATTTT.